These 15 T cell receptor beta chains were all obtained from the same sample, sequenced in a study of control samples from healthy donors and cancer patients. The repertoire was sequenced with immunoSEQ multiplex PCR; TCRdb's copy has only in-frame clones and lacks some. The table records around 76,000 clones, around nine tenths of them present only once. The sample consisted of PBMCs. The source of these receptors is a woman aged 45-59 years with colorectal cancer.

The chain is built from TRBV19 and TRBJ2-3, with D maybe TRBD1 (7 bases). The CDR3 consists of 14 residues. Germline-derived CDR1 and CDR2 are LNHDA and SQIVND (reference sequence). Between the trimmed V and J ends, which lost 3 bases and 4 bases, there was a span of 11 bases. The CDR3: CASSMIRGADTQYF. CDR3 in DNA: TGTGCCAGTAGTATGATCAGGGGGGCAGATACGCAGTATTTT.

This chain joins TRBV5-6 and TRBJ1-4, with D unclear. The CDR3 totals 14 residues. V lost 0 bases, J lost 7 bases, and 10 bases lay in between. Germline V gives CDR1 SGHDT, CDR2 YYEEEE. The DNA for the CDR3 is TGTGCCAGCAGCTTGGCCTCGGGGTTTGAAAAACTGTTTTTT. Its translation: CASSLASGFEKLFF.

This chain uses TRBV7-2 with TRBJ1-1, with a tentative D call TRBD1 (6 bases). This CDR3 contains 14 residues. Per germline, CDR1 SGHTA and CDR2 FQGNSA. V lost 2 bases and J 6 bases, leaving 13 bases between the germline ends. This CDR3 reads CASSLRGKGAEAFF. The CDR3 DNA is TGTGCCAGCAGCTTAAGGGGGAAAGGGGCTGAAGCTTTCTTT.

The V and J genes are TRBV27 and TRBJ1-1; D uncertain. CDR3 length equals 14 residues. V was trimmed by 6 bases and J by 1 base, leaving 12 bases between them. Germline CDR1 MNHEY, CDR2 SMNVEV (reference sequence). The DNA for the CDR3 is TGTGCCAGCAGCTCCGGCGGCCCGAACACTGAAGCTTTCTTT. Amino acids: CASSSGGPNTEAFF.

The rearrangement joins TRBV4-3 to TRBJ2-3; TRBD2 agrees at 11 bases. CDR1 is LGHNA and CDR2 is YSLEER in the germline V gene. CDR3 length: 16 residues. With V trimmed by 4 bases and J by 3 bases, 6 bases remained unmatched. CDR3 in DNA: TGCGCCAGCAGCCCGTACTCTAGCGGGGGGACAGATACGCAGTATTTT. Translation gives CASSPYSSGGTDTQYF.

The chain joins TRBV6-5 to TRBJ1-2; D remains ambiguous. The CDR3 contains 14 residues. Deletions cut 0 bases from V and 7 bases from J, with 12 bases between. The germline V gene has CDR1 MNHEY and CDR2 SVGAGI. Here the CDR3 reads CASSYSEGDGGYTF. The DNA for the CDR3 is TGTGCCAGCAGTTACTCGGAGGGTGACGGTGGCTACACCTTC.

The chain is built from TRBV6-5 and TRBJ2-1; perhaps TRBD2 as D (5 bases). Trimming pared 5 bases from V and 5 bases from J, leaving 16 bases between. CDR1 and CDR2 (germline): MNHEY, SVGAGI. The CDR3 is 15 amino acids. The CDR3 is CASSRAGDTHNEQFF. CDR3 bases: TGTGCCAGCAGTCGTGCGGGTGACACACACAATGAGCAGTTCTTC.

The genes are TRBV2 and TRBJ1-2, with a weak D call TRBD1 (5 bases). Trimming left V 1 base short and J 5 bases short, with 11 bases between. CDR1 is SNHLY, CDR2 FYNNEI, per germline. CDR3 length equals 14 residues. CDR3 residues: CASSEEGTFYGYTF. CDR3 coding DNA: TGTGCCAGCAGTGAAGAAGGGACTTTTTATGGCTACACCTTC.

This clone is labeled as medium-sized (0.01 to 0.1%). The CDR3 is CASSTNTGELFF. CDR3 nucleotides: TGTGCCAGCAGCACGAACACCGGGGAGCTGTTTTTT. The chain recombines TRBV7-9 with TRBJ2-2; no firm D call. The germline gives CDR1 SEHNR, CDR2 FQNEAQ (reference sequence). V was trimmed by 5 bases and J by 0 bases, leaving 1 base between them. The CDR3 consists of 12 residues.

This chain uses TRBV4-1 with TRBJ1-1; D gene uncertain. The germline V gene encodes CDR1 MGHRA and CDR2 YSYEKL. Trimming pared 0 bases from V and 2 bases from J, leaving 7 bases between. The CDR3 loop spans 14 amino acids. The CDR3 DNA sequence: TGCGCCAGCAGCCAAGATTGGGGAAACACTGAAGCTTTCTTT. Encoded protein: CASSQDWGNTEAFF.

This sequence joins TRBV3-1 (or the pseudogene TRBV3-2) and TRBJ1-4; weak D call: TRBD1 (6 bases). Germline CDR1 LGHDT, CDR2 YNNKEL (reference sequence). V lost 4 bases, J lost 8 bases, and 11 bases lay in between. This CDR3 region has 13 residues. CDR3 sequence (DNA): TGTGCCAGCAGCCTTAGGGGGAGGGAAAAACTGTTTTTT. Its protein product is CASSLRGREKLFF.

This clone has just a few counts. The gene calls are TRBV6-6 and TRBJ2-7; 11 bases agree with TRBD1. This CDR3 has 16 residues. The V gene's germline CDR1 is MNHNY and CDR2 SVGAGI (reference sequence). J lost 7 bases, V lost 6 bases, and 14 bases had no gene match. The CDR3 DNA reads TGTGCCAGCAGCCCATACGGACAGGGGGCTAAGATAGAGCAGTACGTC. It encodes CASSPYGQGAKIEQYV.

This chain uses TRBV6-5 with TRBJ2-7; TRBD2 agrees at 7 bases. V lost 6 bases and J lost 0; bases outside the gene matches: 2. The CDR3 is 13 amino acids. Germline loops: CDR1 MNHEY, CDR2 SVGAGI. This CDR3 is CASRAGPSYEQYV. CDR3 coding DNA: TGTGCCAGCAGAGCGGGGCCCTCCTACGAGCAGTACGTC.

This chain uses TRBV4-1 with TRBJ1-4; D remains ambiguous. V lost 4 bases, J lost 10 bases, and 10 bases lay in between. Germline V gives CDR1 MGHRA, CDR2 YSYEKL. The CDR3 runs to 12 residues. The CDR3, as DNA: TGCGCCAGCAGCCCAGCAGGAGGAAAACTGTTTTTT. This sequence encodes CASSPAGGKLFF.

The V call is TRBV29-1, the J call TRBJ2-5; 8 bases match TRBD1. V lost 4 bases and J lost 2; bases outside the gene matches: 3. Per germline, CDR1 SQVTM and CDR2 ANQGSEA. The CDR3 runs to 13 residues. The CDR3 DNA reads as TGCAGCGTTGCCCGGGACAGGCAAGAGACCCAGTACTTC. Translation: CSVARDRQETQYF.